This T cell receptor beta chain derives from a study of cytomegalovirus exposure and HLA in healthy donors. The study, taken as a whole, reports: One variant, a missense change in DCLRE1C, was linked in a later analysis to TCR beta V- and J-gene trimming. Presence/absence comparisons presumed near-even sequencing depth among donors.

CDR3 size: 15 residues. V was shortened by 3 bases and J by 6 bases, with 12 bases between the two germline ends. From germline, CDR1 is PRHDT and CDR2 FYEKMQ (reference sequence). To note about this clone: Its specificity is unknown.

This cohort consisted of healthy bone marrow donors. Although they were nominally healthy when sampled, donors likely had unrecorded immune exposures. Primers: 60 Vbeta forward and 13 Jbeta reverse. The protocol was immunoSEQ multiplex PCR, while the TCRdb copy is restricted to in-frame clones and leaves out a portion. The top ten clones hold around 3.5% of a sample with fewer than 90,000 clones, roughly four fifths of them seen once. The chain has TRBV13 and TRBJ1-6; no clear D. The receptor was derived from a man aged 30 to 39 in good health and CMV-seronegative. Sequencing used PBMCs. As DNA, the CDR3 is TGTGCCAGCAGCTTGCGGGCAGAGGTTAATTCACCCCTCCACTTT. Its protein is CASSLRAEVNSPLHF.